Included here is one T cell receptor (beta chain) sequence, with context. The data belong to a study of B cell selection in AIRE deficiency. Per the authors' pipeline: Treg pools: some 5.6x10^4 distinct patient, about 1x10^5 donor TCRbeta sequences. Libraries were prepared by immunoSEQ multiplex PCR; TCRdb keeps only in-frame clonotypes and omits some of them. The V and J calls and the clone size are those of that table, but D and trimming were determined from the DNA. The profile shows about 22,000 clones, around 90% of them singletons. Regulatory T cells were sorted as CD4+CD25hiCD127low/negative. The V gene's germline CDR1 is ENHRY and CDR2 SYGVKD. The CDR3 has 17 residues. The ends lost 2 bases at V and 1 base at J; junction bases unmatched: 3.

V usage is TRBV10-3 and J usage is TRBJ2-2; 11 bases agree with TRBD2. Source material: CD4+CD25+ Tregs sorted from PBMCs. This sequence originates from a human donor in good health. CDR3 sequence (DNA): TGTGCCATCAGTGAGGGACTAGCGGGCATGAACACCGGGGAGCTGTTTTTT. Residues: CAISEGLAGMNTGELFF.